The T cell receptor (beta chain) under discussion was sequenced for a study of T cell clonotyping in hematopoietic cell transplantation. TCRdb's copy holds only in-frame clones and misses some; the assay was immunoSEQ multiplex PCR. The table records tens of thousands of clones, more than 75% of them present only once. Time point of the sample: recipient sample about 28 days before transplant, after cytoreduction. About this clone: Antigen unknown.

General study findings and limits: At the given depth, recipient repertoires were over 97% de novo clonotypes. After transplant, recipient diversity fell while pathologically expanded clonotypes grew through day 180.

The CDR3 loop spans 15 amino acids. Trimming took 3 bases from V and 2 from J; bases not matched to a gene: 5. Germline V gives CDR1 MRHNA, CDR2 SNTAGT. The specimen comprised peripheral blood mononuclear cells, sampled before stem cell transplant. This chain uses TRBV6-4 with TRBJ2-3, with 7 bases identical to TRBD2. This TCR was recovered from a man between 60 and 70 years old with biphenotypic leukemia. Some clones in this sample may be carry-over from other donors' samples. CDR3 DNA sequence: TGTGCCAGCAGTGAGGCTAGCGGCTCCACAGATACGCAGTATTTT. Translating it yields CASSEASGSTDTQYF.